The entry that follows covers one T cell receptor beta chain sequence. Antigen specificity is unknown. This entry is derived from a study of human T cells and chemical hapten exposure. From the RACE reads, TCRdb called clonotypes with MiXCR, one entry per CDR3 protein. The sample gives 75,000 to 90,000 distinct CDR3 sequences, about 12% of which show up once; around 3.2% is in the top ten. Time point meaning: patch test 1, 2 weeks after DPC sensitization. As to treatment: therapeutic diphenylcyclopropenone sensitization with weekly scalp DPC. Findings and caveats of the study: DPC sensitization left the count of TCRs above 1 in 1000 unchanged.

Germline-derived CDR1 and CDR2 are MNHNY and SVGAGI (reference sequence). V lost 10 bases to trimming and J lost 2 bases, with 13 bases between them. CDR3 size: 13 residues. Sequences were derived from whole blood, sampled in connection with sensitization to the hapten diphenylcyclopropenone (DPC). This clonotype was sampled from a woman aged 60-75 years with alopecia areata. Some clones in this sample may be carry-over from other donors' samples. The V call is TRBV6-6, the J call TRBJ2-3; a weak D match, TRBD1 (5 bases). This CDR3 is CATATAATDTQYF. CDR3 DNA sequence: TGTGCCACTGCGACAGCAGCCACAGATACGCAGTATTTT.